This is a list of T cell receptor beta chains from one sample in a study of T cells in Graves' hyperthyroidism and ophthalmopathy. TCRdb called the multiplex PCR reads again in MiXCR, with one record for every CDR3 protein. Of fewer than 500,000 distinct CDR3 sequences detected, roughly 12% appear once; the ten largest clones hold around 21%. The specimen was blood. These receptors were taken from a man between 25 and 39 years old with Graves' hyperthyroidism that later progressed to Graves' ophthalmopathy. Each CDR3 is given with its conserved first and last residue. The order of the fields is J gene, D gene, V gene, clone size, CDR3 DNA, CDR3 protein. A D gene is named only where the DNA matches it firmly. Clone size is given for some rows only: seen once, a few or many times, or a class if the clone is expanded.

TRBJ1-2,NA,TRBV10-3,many,TGTGCCATCAGTGAGTTAACAAGGGGATCAAGCTATGGCTACACCTTC,CAISELTRGSSYGYTF
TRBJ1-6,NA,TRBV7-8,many,TGTGCCAGCAGCCAGCGTGCGGGGTTGAATTCACCCCTCCACTTT,CASSQRAGLNSPLHF
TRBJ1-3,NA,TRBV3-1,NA,TGTGCCAGCAGCCAAGATCGATTGGGGACTGGAAACACCATATATTTT,CASSQDRLGTGNTIYF
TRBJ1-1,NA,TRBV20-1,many,TGCAGTGCTAGAGGAACAGGGAGCACTGAAGCTTTCTTT,CSARGTGSTEAFF
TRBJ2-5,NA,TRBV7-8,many,TGTGCCAGCAGCTTAGAGACAGGCCCCGTTCAAGAGACCCAGTACTTC,CASSLETGPVQETQYF
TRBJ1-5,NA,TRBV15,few,TGTGCCACCAGCAGAGATCTGGGGGGGGATCAGCCCCAGCATTTT,CATSRDLGGDQPQHF
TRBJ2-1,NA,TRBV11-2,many,TGTGCCAGCATGATTCCCGGGGGTAATGAGCAGTTCTTC,CASMIPGGNEQFF
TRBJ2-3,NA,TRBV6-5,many,TGTGCCAGCAGTTACTCCCACCGCACGGGAGCGAGCACAGATACGCAGTATTTT,CASSYSHRTGASTDTQYF
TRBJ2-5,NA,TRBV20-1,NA,TGCAGTGCTAGAGATACAGGGCGGGAGACCCAGTACTTC,CSARDTGRETQYF
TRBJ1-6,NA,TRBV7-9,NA,TGTGCCAGCAGCTTCGGCAGGGAGTCTTCACCCCTCCACTTT,CASSFGRESSPLHF
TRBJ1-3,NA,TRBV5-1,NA,TGCGCCAGCAGCTTGGCTGGCCAGCGGACGTCGAACCCCTTGAACACCATATATTTT,CASSLAGQRTSNPLNTIYF
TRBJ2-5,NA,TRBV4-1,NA,TGCGCCAGCAGCCCAGAGCAGGGTCATGTCGGGGAGACCCAGTACTTC,CASSPEQGHVGETQYF
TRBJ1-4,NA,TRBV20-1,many,TGCAGTGCTAGAGGGGCCGCAGCAACTAATGAAAAACTGTTTTTT,CSARGAAATNEKLFF
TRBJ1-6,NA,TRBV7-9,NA,TGTGCCAGCAGCTTTGCGCAGGAGCGATATAATTCACCCCTCCACTTT,CASSFAQERYNSPLHF
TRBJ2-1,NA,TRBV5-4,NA,TGTGCCAGCAGCCTTTTTTCAAGGCGGGGGCGTGAGCAGTTCTTC,CASSLFSRRGREQFF
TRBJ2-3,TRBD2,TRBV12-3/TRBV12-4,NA,TGTGCCAGCAGCGGACTAGCGGGGACAGATACGCAGTATTTT,CASSGLAGTDTQYF
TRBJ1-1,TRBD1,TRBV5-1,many,TGCGCCAGCAGCTTGGAACGCAGGGGGTGGACTGAAGCTTTCTTT,CASSLERRGWTEAFF
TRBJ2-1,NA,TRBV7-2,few,TGTGCCAGCAGTTACGGCCCTCACGGAGGAAATGAGCAGTTCTTC,CASSYGPHGGNEQFF
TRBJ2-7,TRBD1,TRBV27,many,TGTGCCAGCAACGCAGGGGGCGAGCAGTACTTC,CASNAGGEQYF
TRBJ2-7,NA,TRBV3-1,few,TGTGCCAGCAGCCAAATGTCCAGCTTCTCCTACGAGCAGTACTTC,CASSQMSSFSYEQYF
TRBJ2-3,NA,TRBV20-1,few,TGCAGTGCTAGGAAGTCAGGGGGGGATCCCCGGCCAGATACGCAGTATTTT,CSARKSGGDPRPDTQYF
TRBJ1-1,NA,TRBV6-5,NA,TGTGCCAGCAGTTACTCGGCAGGAGAAGCTTTCTTT,CASSYSAGEAFF
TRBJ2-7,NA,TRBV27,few,TGTGCCAGCAGTTCCGGGACCGAGCAGTACTTC,CASSSGTEQYF
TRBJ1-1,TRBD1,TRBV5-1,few,TGCGCCAGCAGCTTGGGGGACAGTATTCAGAACACTGAAGCTTTCTTT,CASSLGDSIQNTEAFF
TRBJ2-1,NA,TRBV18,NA,TGTGCCAGCTCACCCGGGGACCGATTAAGAAATGAGCAGTTCTTC,CASSPGDRLRNEQFF
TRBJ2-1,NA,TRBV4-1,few,TGCGCCAGCAGCCAAGATTCGGGACAAGGCAATGAGCAGTTCTTC,CASSQDSGQGNEQFF
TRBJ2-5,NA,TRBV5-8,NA,TGTGCCAGCAGCTTTGTTAAAAAAGAGACCCAGTACTTC,CASSFVKKETQYF
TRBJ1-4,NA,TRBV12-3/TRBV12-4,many,TGTGCCAGCAGTTCCCTTTTTGGGCACGGAACACTTAATGAAAAACTGTTTTTT,CASSSLFGHGTLNEKLFF